These 24 T cell receptor beta chains came from one sample sequenced in a study of regulatory T cells in long-lasting Graves disease. Time point: newly diagnosed GD, antithyroid drugs for less than 3 months. RNA extracted from PBMCs served as the sequencing template. Sequencing libraries for TCR beta were prepared with iRepertoire HTBI primers and Arm-PCR of CDR3 regions. TCRdb called the multiplex PCR reads again in MiXCR, with one record for every CDR3 protein. The repertoire holds hundreds of thousands of distinct CDR3 sequences, roughly 16% seen once, with around a fifth in the top ten. Here the sequenced sample was peripheral blood mononuclear cells (PBMCs), taken at new diagnosis, from a patient treated with antithyroid drugs. The receptor set was obtained from a female donor with Graves disease.

The chain combines TRBV7-9 with TRBJ2-1, with 8 bases aligning to TRBD1. The CDR3 sequence is 17 residues long. J lost 7 bases, V lost 3 bases, and 14 bases had no gene match. Germline values: CDR1 SEHNR, CDR2 FQNEAQ (reference sequence). CDR3 in DNA: TGTGCCAGCAGCTTGGTTGTGGGCTCAGGGGGCGCGAATGAGCAGTTCTTC. Translating gives CASSLVVGSGGANEQFF.

There are many counts of this clonotype. The chain has TRBV11-2 and TRBJ2-1, with TRBD2 as a possible D gene (6 bases). The germline V gene has CDR1 SGHAT and CDR2 FQNNGV. The CDR3 covers 17 residues. The ends were cut back, 0 bases at V and 5 bases at J, with 17 bases in the middle. In DNA, the CDR3 is TGTGCCAGCAGCTTAGATGTGTTTGTGGGGGGAAACAATGAGCAGTTCTTC. It yields the protein CASSLDVFVGGNNEQFF.

Ten or more counts support this clonotype. The CDR3 DNA sequence: TGTGCCAGCAGCTTAGCGGAGGGTTTCCATCAGCCCCAGCATTTT. Translation: CASSLAEGFHQPQHF. The rearrangement uses TRBV11-2 and TRBJ1-5; D is unclear. The length of the CDR3 is 15 residues. The germline gives CDR1 SGHAT, CDR2 FQNNGV. Trimming took 1 base from V and 5 from J, leaving 12 bases between them.

This clonotype was picked up many times. The chain joins TRBV30 to TRBJ2-7, with TRBD1 as a possible D gene (5 bases). V lost 5 bases, J lost 5 bases, and 10 bases lay in between. CDR1 GTSNPN and CDR2 SVGIG come from the germline V gene (reference sequence). CDR3 length: 11 amino acids. CDR3 bases: TGTGCCTGGCTACAGGCAAACGAGCAGTACTTC. Residues: CAWLQANEQYF.

This clonotype was seen a few times. The chain carries TRBV6-1 and TRBJ1-1; perhaps TRBD1 as D (5 bases). The ends were cut back, 7 bases at V and 9 bases at J, with 30 bases in the middle. Looked up from germline, CDR1 is MNHNS and CDR2 is SASEGT. This CDR3 contains 17 residues. The CDR3 here is CASNIRPEGRPLPQAFF. The DNA of the CDR3 is TGTGCCAGCAATATAAGGCCCGAGGGACGGCCGTTGCCGCAAGCTTTCTTT.

The rearrangement links TRBV12-3 or TRBV12-4 to TRBJ2-3, with 10 bases lining up with TRBD2. Unmatched junction bases numbered 4, after V lost 4 bases and J lost 3 bases. This CDR3 comprises 15 residues. CDR3 sequence: CASSSLAGETDTQYF. DNA for the CDR3: TGTGCCAGCAGTTCCCTAGCGGGAGAAACAGATACGCAGTATTTT.

This clonotype was seen repeatedly, ten times or more. The chain uses TRBV20-1 and TRBJ2-1; 7 bases agree with TRBD1. This CDR3 region has 16 residues. Germline V lookup: CDR1 DFQATT, CDR2 SNEGSKA (reference sequence). The trim removed 0 bases at V and 6 bases at J, leaving 11 bases unmatched. The CDR3 nucleotides are TGCAGTGCTAGAGATCGGATGGGACAGATAGCCAATGAGCAGTTCTTC. Translated: CSARDRMGQIANEQFF.

The chain links TRBV28 to TRBJ1-2, with D hard to call. The V gene lost 5 bases and the J gene lost 7 bases, with 20 bases spanning the gap. This CDR3 spans 15 amino acids. Germline V gene sequence: CDR1 MDHEN, CDR2 SYDVKM. This chain's CDR3 is CASSEFASNGGGYTF. In nucleotides, the CDR3 is TGTGCCAGCAGTGAATTTGCTTCTAACGGTGGTGGCTACACCTTC.

This clonotype was recorded many times. The V and J genes are TRBV30 and TRBJ1-2; 9 bases match TRBD1. CDR1 is GTSNPN, CDR2 SVGIG, per germline (reference sequence). V gave up 1 base and J gave up 7 bases; unmatched junction bases: 7. The CDR3 contains 14 residues. The CDR3 here is CAWSALTGQGGYTF. CDR3 in DNA: TGTGCCTGGAGTGCGCTAACGGGACAGGGTGGCTACACCTTC.

The chain uses TRBV27 and TRBJ2-1, with a tentative D call TRBD1 (6 bases). Trimming removed 5 bases from V and 7 bases from J, with 12 bases in between. This CDR3 spans 13 amino acids. From germline, CDR1 is MNHEY and CDR2 SMNVEV (reference sequence). DNA of the CDR3: TGTGCCAGCAGTCGTCAACAGGGTAATGAGCAGTTCTTC. Protein product: CASSRQQGNEQFF.

This sequence joins TRBV20-1 and TRBJ2-7, with D possibly TRBD1 on 6 matching bases. Trimming shortened V by 6 bases and J by 4 bases, and 22 bases separated the two germline ends. The germline V gene has CDR1 DFQATT and CDR2 SNEGSKA (reference sequence). The length of the CDR3 is 15 residues. The CDR3 coding sequence is TGCAGTGCAACTAGGGCCTCAGCAGGGGTTTACGAGCAGTACTTC. This gives the protein CSATRASAGVYEQYF.

This clonotype was seen more than once but under ten times. It differs at one base from a far larger clone, so likely a read error. The gene calls are TRBV20-1 and TRBJ2-1, with 8 bases that match TRBD2. Germline assignment: CDR1 DFQATT and CDR2 SNEGSKA (reference sequence). The junction had 15 bases not matched to a gene; V was cut back by 7 bases and J by 10 bases. The CDR3 loop spans 14 amino acids. CDR3 amino acids: CSVLVTSGGYEQFF. CDR3 coding DNA: TGCAGTGTCCTGGTCACTAGCGGAGGCTACGAGCAGTTCTTC.

The chain combines TRBV12-3 or TRBV12-4 with TRBJ2-2; TRBD2 aligns across 15 bases. The CDR3 contains 18 residues. V shed 5 bases and J 6 bases; nucleotides not matched to a gene: 10. CDR3 residues: CASSPGLAGGSFSGELFF. CDR3 nucleotides: TGTGCCAGCAGTCCGGGACTAGCGGGGGGTTCGTTCTCCGGGGAGCTGTTTTTT.

This clonotype was observed many times. The CDR3 sequence: CASSPTGLGEQYF. The CDR3 DNA sequence: TGTGCCAGCAGCCCAACAGGTCTCGGCGAGCAGTACTTC. V is TRBV11-2 and J is TRBJ2-7; TRBD1 might be the D (5 bases). This CDR3 is built from 13 residues. Trimming pared 5 bases from V and 6 bases from J, leaving 14 bases between. CDR1 and CDR2 (germline): SGHAT, FQNNGV.

This clonotype occurred many times. This chain connects TRBV10-3 to TRBJ2-3, with TRBD1 as a possible D gene (5 bases). Germline V gene lookup returns CDR1 ENHRY and CDR2 SYGVKD. With 10 bases removed from V and 2 bases from J, the gap between germline ends came to 28 bases. This CDR3 spans 18 amino acids. The CDR3 sequence: CATRPPKTPTEITDTQYF. As DNA, the CDR3 is TGTGCCACCCGCCCCCCGAAAACCCCGACAGAAATCACAGATACGCAGTATTTT.

This clonotype was counted many times. The chain couples TRBV12-5 to TRBJ1-6; D uncertain. V lost 3 bases and J 5 bases, leaving 11 bases between the germline ends. Germline lookup yields CDR1 LGHNT and CDR2 FRNRAP. The CDR3 length is 15 residues. The CDR3 loop reads CASGFDGMNNSPLHF. DNA for the CDR3: TGTGCTAGTGGTTTTGACGGCATGAATAATTCACCCCTCCACTTT. Combining the CDR3 with reference TRBV12-5 and TRBJ1-6 gives the whole variable domain DARVTQTPRHKVTEMGQEVTMRCQPILGHNTVFWYRQTMMQGLELLAYFRNRAPLDDSGMPKDRFSAEMPDATLATLKIQPSEPRDSAVYFCASGFDGMNNSPLHFGNGTRLTVT.

V usage is TRBV6-1 and J usage is TRBJ1-5; TRBD1 matches at 7 bases. CDR1 and CDR2 from the germline V gene are MNHNS and SASEGT. Trimming took 7 bases from V and 5 from J; bases not matched to a gene: 5. CDR3 length: 13 residues. The CDR3 here is CASNRDSYQPQHF. In DNA, the CDR3 is TGTGCCAGCAACCGGGACAGCTATCAGCCCCAGCATTTT.

This chain connects TRBV4-1 to TRBJ1-5, with D hard to call. The CDR3 sequence is 16 residues long. The V end lost 0 bases, the J end lost 2 bases, and 11 bases lay between the germline ends. CDR1 and CDR2 (germline): MGHRA, YSYEKL. The CDR3 nucleotides read TGCGCCAGCAGCCAAGACGGCGGTAGAGGCAATCAGCCCCAGCATTTT. It encodes CASSQDGGRGNQPQHF.

This clonotype was detected a few times. The chain is built from TRBV24-1 and TRBJ1-1, with a possible D match to TRBD1 (6 bases). The CDR3 spans 13 residues. V was clipped by 0 bases and J by 10 bases, with 11 bases between them. The V gene's germline CDR1 is KGHDR and CDR2 SFDVKD. The CDR3 protein is CATSDLYTGPAFF. CDR3 DNA: TGTGCCACCAGTGATTTGTATACAGGGCCAGCTTTCTTT.

This clonotype was detected ten times or more. The chain carries TRBV6-5 and TRBJ1-1; D may be TRBD1 (6 bases). CDR1 and CDR2 (germline): MNHEY, SVGAGI. This CDR3 has 14 amino acids. V lost 2 bases and J 4 bases, leaving 11 bases between the germline ends. This chain's CDR3 is CASSYRQGITEAFF. The CDR3 coding sequence is TGTGCCAGCAGTTACAGGCAGGGGATCACTGAAGCTTTCTTT.

About this clonotype itself: A read error likely explains this, since a far larger clone differs by one base. This chain links TRBV11-2 with TRBJ2-1; TRBD2 aligns across 10 bases. CDR3 length: 15 residues. The V segment lost 5 bases and the J segment 6 bases; nucleotides outside the gene matches: 7. Looked up from germline, CDR1 is SGHAT and CDR2 is FQNNGV. Here the CDR3 reads CASSPGLARVNEQFF. The DNA of the CDR3 is TGTGCCAGCAGCCCGGGACTAGCGCGAGTCAATGAGCAGTTCTTC.

This clonotype was seen a few times. This rearrangement joins TRBV5-1 to TRBJ1-3, with D possibly TRBD1 on 6 matching bases. Germline V gene lookup returns CDR1 SGHRS and CDR2 YFSETQ. Between the trimmed V and J ends, which lost 1 base and 0 bases, there was a span of 17 bases. The CDR3 has 18 residues. The CDR3 coding sequence is TGCGCCAGCAGCTTGAACTGGGGGGCAGGCGCCTCTGGAAACACCATATATTTT. It encodes CASSLNWGAGASGNTIYF.

This clonotype was counted many times. The chain carries TRBV6-2 or TRBV6-3 and TRBJ2-1; D unclear. V was pared by 2 bases and J by 1 base, with 6 bases between. The CDR3 sequence is 14 residues long. The germline CDR1 and CDR2 sequences are MNHEY and SVGEGT. This CDR3 reads CASSYVGSYNEQFF. The DNA for the CDR3 is TGTGCCAGCAGTTACGTCGGGTCCTACAATGAGCAGTTCTTC.

This chain uses TRBV25-1 with TRBJ2-2, with 7 bases identical to TRBD2. CDR1 is MGHDK and CDR2 is SYGVNS in the germline V gene. J lost 1 base, V lost 5 bases, and 7 bases had no gene match. The length of the CDR3 is 16 residues. In nucleotides, the CDR3 is TGTGCCAGCAGTCTTCGGGGCGGGAGGAACACCGGGGAGCTGTTTTTT. It yields the protein CASSLRGGRNTGELFF.